The 17 T cell receptor beta chains below come from one sample, sequenced in a study of cytomegalovirus exposure and HLA in healthy donors. Produced via immunoSEQ multiplex PCR; TCRdb's table is partial and in-frame only. The sample has about 57,000 clones; 85% to 95% are singletons. The sequenced sample consisted of PBMCs. Receptors were obtained from a woman aged 18 to 35 in good health and CMV-seronegative.

The chain is built from TRBV6-6 and TRBJ2-5, with 11 nucleotides matching TRBD2. The CDR3 totals 16 residues. CDR1 is MNHNY, CDR2 SVGAGI, per germline (reference sequence). V dropped 6 bases and J dropped 7; count of bases not matched to a gene: 13. The CDR3 bases are TGTGCCAGCAGCGCCACTAGCGGGGGTGCGGAAGGGACCCAGTACTTC. Protein sequence: CASSATSGGAEGTQYF.

The rearrangement joins TRBV5-4 to TRBJ2-5; D is unclear. The length of the CDR3 is 14 residues. Trimming took off 2 bases at V and 0 bases at J, with 8 bases between the two ends. CDR1 SGHNT and CDR2 YYREEE come from the germline V gene (reference sequence). The CDR3, as DNA: TGTGCCAGCAGCTTATCGCGGTACCAAGAGACCCAGTACTTC. This sequence encodes CASSLSRYQETQYF.

There are a few counts of this clone. The chain employs TRBV27 and TRBJ2-1, with a weak D call TRBD2 (6 bases). Germline lookup yields CDR1 MNHEY and CDR2 SMNVEV (reference sequence). V gave up 3 bases and J gave up 4 bases, with 10 bases separating them. The CDR3 runs to 14 residues. CDR3 coding DNA: TGTGCCAGCAGTTTCGGAGGGGTGTACAATGAGCAGTTCTTC. This translates into CASSFGGVYNEQFF.

The chain recombines TRBV6-1 with TRBJ1-1; TRBD1 aligns across 7 bases. Germline assignment: CDR1 MNHNS and CDR2 SASEGT. Trimming at V came to 0 bases and at J to 8 bases, leaving 6 bases not matched to a gene. The CDR3 runs to 14 residues. CDR3 DNA sequence: TGTGCCAGCAGTGAAGCGAGACAGGGTGTGGAAGCTTTCTTT. This encodes CASSEARQGVEAFF.

V is TRBV6-5 and J is TRBJ1-5; possible D gene TRBD1, 6 bases. The CDR3 consists of 14 residues. Germline CDR1 reads MNHEY; CDR2 reads SVGAGI. Trimming pared 8 bases from V and 5 bases from J, leaving 16 bases between. This CDR3 reads CASSGHPKDQPQHF. The CDR3 DNA reads TGTGCCAGCTCGGGACACCCTAAGGATCAGCCCCAGCATTTT.

The rearrangement uses TRBV9 and TRBJ2-2, with 10 bases that match TRBD1. Germline CDR1 and CDR2: SGDLS and YYNGEE. J gave up 4 bases and V 0 bases, and 0 bases lay outside the gene matches. The CDR3 length is 15 residues. The CDR3 loop reads CASSVGTGGTGELFF. CDR3 DNA: TGTGCCAGCAGCGTAGGGACAGGGGGCACCGGGGAGCTGTTTTTT.

This sequence joins TRBV5-1 and TRBJ2-5; D is undetermined. Germline V gene lookup returns CDR1 SGHRS and CDR2 YFSETQ. Trimming removed 0 bases from V and 4 bases from J, with 4 bases in between. This CDR3 is 12 amino acids long. The CDR3 spells CASSLDIETQYF. For the CDR3, the DNA is TGCGCCAGCAGCTTGGACATAGAGACCCAGTACTTC.

The chain is built from TRBV11-1 and TRBJ1-2; 7 bases are a match to TRBD1. This CDR3 region has 13 residues. J lost 4 bases, V lost 3 bases, and 2 bases had no gene match. CDR1 and CDR2 from the germline V gene are SGHAT and FQDESV (reference sequence). The CDR3 spells CASSFGDSYGYTF. The CDR3, as DNA: TGTGCCAGCAGCTTTGGGGACAGCTATGGCTACACCTTC. The full variable domain, in which reference TRBV11-1 and TRBJ1-2 provide the parts outside the CDR3, is EAEVAQSPRYKITEKSQAVAFWCDPISGHATLYWYRQILGQGPELLVQFQDESVVDDSQLPKDRFSAERLKGVDSTLKIQPAELGDSAMYLCASSFGDSYGYTFGSGTRLTVV.

The chain links TRBV4-2 to TRBJ2-3, with D perhaps TRBD2 (5 bases). The CDR3 runs to 16 residues. Trimming left V 0 bases short and J 4 bases short, with 14 bases between. Per germline, CDR1 LGHNA and CDR2 YNFKEQ. CDR3 sequence reads: CASSQDFGDGADTQYF. The CDR3 DNA reads TGTGCCAGCAGCCAAGATTTCGGGGATGGCGCAGATACGCAGTATTTT.

This clone showed up just once. The V call is TRBV7-2, the J call TRBJ1-4; TRBD1 is a possible D gene (6 bases). The germline CDR1 and CDR2 sequences are SGHTA and FQGNSA. CDR3 size: 12 residues. V gave up 4 bases and J gave up 8 bases, with 8 bases separating them. DNA of the CDR3: TGTGCCAGCAGCTCAGACAGGGAAAAACTGTTTTTT. This gives the protein CASSSDREKLFF. The full variable domain, rest sourced from reference TRBV7-2 and TRBJ1-4, is GAGVSQSPSNKVTEKGKDVELRCDPISGHTALYWYRQSLGQGLEFLIYFQGNSAPDKSGLPSDRFSAERTGGSVSTLTIQRTQQEDSAVYLCASSSDREKLFFGSGTQLSVL.

The genes are TRBV6-1 and TRBJ2-1; TRBD2 matches 11 bases. J lost 5 bases, V lost 6 bases, and 6 bases had no gene match. Germline loops: CDR1 MNHNS, CDR2 SASEGT. This CDR3 has 15 amino acids. CDR3 in amino acids: CASRMLAGGHNEQFF. The DNA for the CDR3 is TGTGCCAGCAGGATGCTAGCGGGAGGACACAATGAGCAGTTCTTC.

The rearrangement joins TRBV7-2 to TRBJ2-3; 10 nucleotides agree with TRBD1. CDR1 is SGHTA and CDR2 is FQGNSA in the germline V gene. After removal of 2 bases from V and 3 bases from J, the junction contained 8 bases not matched to a gene. This CDR3 has 17 amino acids. The CDR3 here is CASSLNDRGRITDTQYF. In DNA form, the CDR3 reads TGTGCCAGCAGCTTAAACGACAGGGGGCGTATTACAGATACGCAGTATTTT. The full variable domain, with the rest looked up from reference TRBV7-2 and TRBJ2-3, is GAGVSQSPSNKVTEKGKDVELRCDPISGHTALYWYRQSLGQGLEFLIYFQGNSAPDKSGLPSDRFSAERTGGSVSTLTIQRTQQEDSAVYLCASSLNDRGRITDTQYFGPGTRLTVL.

V usage is TRBV9 and J usage is TRBJ2-1; maybe TRBD2 (5 bases). The V gene lost 0 bases and the J gene lost 7 bases, with 11 bases spanning the gap. The CDR3 totals 14 residues. Germline V CDR1 and CDR2: SGDLS, YYNGEE. The CDR3 DNA reads TGTGCCAGCAGCGTAGAACTAGTGGTGAATGAGCAGTTCTTC. Translated, it gives CASSVELVVNEQFF. Using reference TRBV9 and TRBJ2-1 for the parts outside the CDR3, the full variable domain is DSGVTQTPKHLITATGQRVTLRCSPRSGDLSVYWYQQSLDQGLQFLIQYYNGEERAKGNILERFSAQQFPDLHSELNLSSLELGDSALYFCASSVELVVNEQFFGPGTRLTVL.

The chain recombines TRBV9 with TRBJ2-3; 7 bases fit TRBD2. With V trimmed by 0 bases and J by 4 bases, 5 bases remained unmatched. CDR1 is SGDLS and CDR2 is YYNGEE in the germline V gene. The CDR3 spans 15 residues. CDR3 DNA sequence: TGTGCCAGCAGCGTAGGCGAGCGGGACTCAGATACGCAGTATTTT. It encodes CASSVGERDSDTQYF. The whole variable domain, filled in from reference TRBV9 and TRBJ2-3, reads DSGVTQTPKHLITATGQRVTLRCSPRSGDLSVYWYQQSLDQGLQFLIQYYNGEERAKGNILERFSAQQFPDLHSELNLSSLELGDSALYFCASSVGERDSDTQYFGPGTRLTVL.

This clone has a single count. The CDR3 DNA reads as TGTGCCAGCAGTGGGACTAGCCGGTCCTACGAGCAGTACTTC. It specifies CASSGTSRSYEQYF. The chain recombines TRBV27 with TRBJ2-7; 9 positions match TRBD2. This CDR3 has 14 residues. V dropped 5 bases and J dropped 1; count of bases not matched to a gene: 3. Per the germline V gene, CDR1 is MNHEY and CDR2 is SMNVEV (reference sequence).

The chain uses TRBV7-2 and TRBJ1-1; D is uncertain. Trimming left V 3 bases short and J 2 bases short, with 19 bases between. Germline V gene lookup returns CDR1 SGHTA and CDR2 FQGNSA. This CDR3 comprises 17 residues. The CDR3 protein is CASSFDWAGGSNTEAFF. CDR3 nucleotide sequence: TGTGCCAGCAGCTTCGATTGGGCGGGCGGCTCCAACACTGAAGCTTTCTTT.

The chain links TRBV13 to TRBJ1-4; maybe TRBD1 (5 bases). The CDR3 covers 14 residues. Trimming stripped 4 bases from V and 7 bases from J, with 13 bases between. Germline V gene data show CDR1 as PRHDT and CDR2 as FYEKMQ (reference sequence). CDR3 sequence (DNA): TGTGCCAGCAGCTCTGTGTTGGGGGGTGAAAAACTGTTTTTT. Protein product: CASSSVLGGEKLFF.